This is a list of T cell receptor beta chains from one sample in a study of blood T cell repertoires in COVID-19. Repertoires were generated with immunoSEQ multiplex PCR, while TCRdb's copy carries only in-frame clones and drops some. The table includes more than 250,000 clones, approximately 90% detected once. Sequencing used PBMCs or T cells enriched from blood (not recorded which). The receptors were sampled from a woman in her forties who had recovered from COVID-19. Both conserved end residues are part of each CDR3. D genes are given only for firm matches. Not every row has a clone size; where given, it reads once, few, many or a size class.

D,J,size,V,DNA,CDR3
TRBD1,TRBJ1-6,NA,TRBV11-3,TGTGCCAGCAGCGGCAATCGCCCCCAGGGGGCCGATCCTAATAATTCACCCCTCCACTTT,CASSGNRPQGADPNNSPLHF
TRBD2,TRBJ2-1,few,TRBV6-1,TGTGCCAGCAGTGAGGGGATAGCGGGAGGGCCGGATGAGCAGTTCTTC,CASSEGIAGGPDEQFF
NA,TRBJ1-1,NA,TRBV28,TGTGCCAGCCTCGGGGGATCGCGGGGTGACACTGAAGCTTTCTTT,CASLGGSRGDTEAFF
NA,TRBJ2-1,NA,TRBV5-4,TGTGCCAGCAGCGGCAAGGGGCCCTCAAATGAGCAGTTCTTC,CASSGKGPSNEQFF
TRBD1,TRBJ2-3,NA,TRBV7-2,TGTGCCAGCAGCTTAGGACAACAGGGGGGGCAGTATTTT,CASSLGQQGGQYF
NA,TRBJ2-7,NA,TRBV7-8,TGTGCCAGCAGCTTAAGTGGGCAGGGAAACTACGAGCAGTACTTC,CASSLSGQGNYEQYF
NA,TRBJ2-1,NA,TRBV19,TGTGCCAGTAGTATAGCGGGAGCCTACAATGAGCAGTTCTTC,CASSIAGAYNEQFF
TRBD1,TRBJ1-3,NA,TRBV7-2,TGTGCCAGCAGCGCCCCAGGGGGCCATGGAAACACCATATATTTT,CASSAPGGHGNTIYF
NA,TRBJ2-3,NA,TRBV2,TGTGCCAGCAGGGGAGATAGCTTCGGCACAGATACGCAGTATTTT,CASRGDSFGTDTQYF
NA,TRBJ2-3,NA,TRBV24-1,TGTGCCACCAGTGGTCTGGCCCCGGGGGACCAGAAAACGCAGTATTTT,CATSGLAPGDQKTQYF
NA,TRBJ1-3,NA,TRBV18,TGTGCCAGCTCATCACACCCAGGGGTCTCTGGAAACACCATATATTTT,CASSSHPGVSGNTIYF
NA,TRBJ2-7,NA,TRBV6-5,TGTGCCAGCAGTCCTCAGGGATACGAGCAGTACTTC,CASSPQGYEQYF
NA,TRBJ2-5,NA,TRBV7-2,TGTGCCAGCAGCCTAGTCGGGGATTCGGGAGAGACCCAGTACTTC,CASSLVGDSGETQYF
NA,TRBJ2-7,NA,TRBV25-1,TGTGCCAGCAGTCTTCCCGGGACACGGTACGAGCAGTACTTC,CASSLPGTRYEQYF
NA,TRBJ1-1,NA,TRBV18,TGTGCCAGCTCACCTTCGGGGGAAACTGAAGCTTTCTTT,CASSPSGETEAFF
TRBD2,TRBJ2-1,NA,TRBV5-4,TGTGCCAGCAGCCGTGGAGAAGCGGGAGGGAGTGGGGATGAGCAGTTCTTC,CASSRGEAGGSGDEQFF
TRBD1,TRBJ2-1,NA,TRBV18,TGTGCCAGCTCACCACCGTTGGGACAGGGGACTTCTATAGATGAGCAGTTCTTC,CASSPPLGQGTSIDEQFF
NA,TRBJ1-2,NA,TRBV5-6,TGTGCCAGCAGCTTGGGCGGGGAAATAGTCTATGGCTACACCTTC,CASSLGGEIVYGYTF
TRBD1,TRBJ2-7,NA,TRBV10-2,TGCGCCAGCAACAGGGGAGCCTACGAGCAGTACTTC,CASNRGAYEQYF
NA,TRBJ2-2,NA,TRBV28,TGTGCCAGCGGCCCTTCGGGGGAGCTGTTTTTT,CASGPSGELFF
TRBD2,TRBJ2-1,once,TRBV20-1,TGCAGTGCTAGTACGTTAGCGGGAGGGCCGGTCAATGAGCAGTTCTTC,CSASTLAGGPVNEQFF
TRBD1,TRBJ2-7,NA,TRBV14,TGTGCCAGCAGCCAAGGGGGACAGCGGTACGAGCAGTACTTC,CASSQGGQRYEQYF
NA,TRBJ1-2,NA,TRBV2,TGTGCCAGCAGTGAAGCGAATGTCCGGCCTATGAGTACTAGAGGCTACACCTTC,CASSEANVRPMSTRGYTF
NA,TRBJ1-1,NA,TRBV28,TGTGCCAGCAAAGGTTGGGCACAGAACACTGAAGCTTTCTTT,CASKGWAQNTEAFF
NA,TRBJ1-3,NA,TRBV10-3,TGTGCCATCAGTGAGTCGGAGGGCTTCGCTGGAAACACCATATATTTT,CAISESEGFAGNTIYF
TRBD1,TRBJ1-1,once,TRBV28,TGTGCCAGCAGTTCCCGCCCCGGGACAGGGGGCCAAAGAGGGAACACTGAAGCTTTCTTT,CASSSRPGTGGQRGNTEAFF
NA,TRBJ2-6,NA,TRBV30,TGTGCCTGGAGCCGGGGGTCTGGGGCCAACGTCCTGACTTTC,CAWSRGSGANVLTF
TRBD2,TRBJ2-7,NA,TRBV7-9,TGTGCCAGCAGCTTAAGGGGAGGGAGTTACGAGCAGTACTTC,CASSLRGGSYEQYF
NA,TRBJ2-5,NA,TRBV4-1,TGCGCCAGCAGCCAAGACAGAACACAAGAGACCCAGTACTTC,CASSQDRTQETQYF
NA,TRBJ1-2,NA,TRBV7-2,TGTGCCAGCAGCTCCTCTTCGGGTGGCTACACCTTC,CASSSSSGGYTF
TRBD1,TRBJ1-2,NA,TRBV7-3,TGTGCCAGCAGCTTGGACAGGGGAGGTAGGGGCTACACCTTC,CASSLDRGGRGYTF
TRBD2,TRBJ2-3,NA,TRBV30,TGTGCCTGGAGACTAGCGGGAGGGGTCAGCGATACGCAGTATTTT,CAWRLAGGVSDTQYF
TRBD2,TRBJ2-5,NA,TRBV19,TGTGCCAGTAGTATAGGGAGGGCAGTGAAAGGACTAGCGGGACAAGAGACCCAGTACTTC,CASSIGRAVKGLAGQETQYF
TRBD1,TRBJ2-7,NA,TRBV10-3,TGTGCCATCATTTCCGGACAGGGGAGACGAGCACCCACCTACGAGCAGTACTTC,CAIISGQGRRAPTYEQYF
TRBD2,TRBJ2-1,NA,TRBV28,TGTGCCAGCAGTCGGGAGGTAAATGAGCAGTTCTTC,CASSREVNEQFF
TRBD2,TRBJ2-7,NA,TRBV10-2,TGCGCCAGCAGTGAGTCCTCGGGAGGGACCTACGAGCAGTACTTC,CASSESSGGTYEQYF
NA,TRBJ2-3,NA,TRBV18,TGTGCCAGCTCACTTCCGCGGAGTACAGATACGCAGTATTTT,CASSLPRSTDTQYF
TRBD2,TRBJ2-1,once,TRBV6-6,TGTGCCAGCACCGGGACTAGCGGGAGAGAAATTGAGCAGTTCTTC,CASTGTSGREIEQFF
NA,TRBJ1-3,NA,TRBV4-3,TGCGCCAGCAGCCAAGAAGGACTTGCGGGAAACACCATATATTTT,CASSQEGLAGNTIYF
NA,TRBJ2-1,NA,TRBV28,TGTGCCAGCAGTTCCTCCAAGGGACTGCGGAGGGGTGAGCAGTTCTTC,CASSSSKGLRRGEQFF
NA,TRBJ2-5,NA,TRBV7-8,TGTGCCAGCAGTTTGGGGCCACAAGAGACCCAGTACTTC,CASSLGPQETQYF
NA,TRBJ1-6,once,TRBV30,TGTGCCTGGAGTGTATTGGGCAGTAATTCACCCCTCCACTTT,CAWSVLGSNSPLHF
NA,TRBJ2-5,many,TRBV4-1,TGCGCCAGCAGCCAAGATCTTCCTGGCGGAGCGGAGACCCAGTACTTC,CASSQDLPGGAETQYF
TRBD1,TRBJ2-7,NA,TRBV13,TGTGCCAGCAGCTTACTTTCTGGGGACAGCCCCTACGAGCAGTACTTC,CASSLLSGDSPYEQYF
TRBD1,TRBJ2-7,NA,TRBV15,TGTGCCACCAGCCGCCGGGACAGGGGAGGTGACGAGCAGTACTTC,CATSRRDRGGDEQYF
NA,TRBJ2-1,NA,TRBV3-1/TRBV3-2,TGTGCCAGCAGCCAAGGCGGAAATGAGCAGTTCTTC,CASSQGGNEQFF
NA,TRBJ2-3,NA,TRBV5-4,TGTGCCAGCAGCCAGACAGATACGCAGTATTTT,CASSQTDTQYF
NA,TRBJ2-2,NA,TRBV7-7,TGTGCTAGCGGACCAGGGGCCGGGGAGCTGTTTTTT,CASGPGAGELFF
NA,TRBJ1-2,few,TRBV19,TGTGCCAGTCAAAATCGCGGATTTGGCTACACCTTC,CASQNRGFGYTF